Listed below are T cell receptor beta chains from one sample, sequenced in a study of regulatory T cells in long-lasting Graves disease. MiXCR was run by TCRdb on the multiplex PCR reads, yielding one entry per CDR3 protein. This sample has 450,000 to 600,000 distinct CDR3 sequences, with approximately 13% found just once. These data also featured in a second study, about T cells in Graves' hyperthyroidism and ophthalmopathy.

The sample in question was peripheral blood mononuclear cells (PBMCs), obtained at new diagnosis, from a patient treated with antithyroid drugs. These receptor sequences come from a man younger than 45 with Graves disease. CDR3s include the opening cysteine and the closing phenylalanine or tryptophan. The D gene is left open where the match is weak. Rows give clone size only sometimes, using once, few, many, or a class for an expanded clone.

TRBJ2-7,NA,TRBV14,many,TGTGCCAGCTCACCTGCATGGGCAGCATACGAGCAGTACTTC,CASSPAWAAYEQYF
TRBJ2-4,TRBD2,TRBV4-2,NA,TGTGCCAGCAGACCCAGTCCCCTGGGAGGGCTAGCCAAAAACATTCAGTACTTC,CASRPSPLGGLAKNIQYF
TRBJ2-1,TRBD2,TRBV19,NA,TGTGCCAGTAGTCCCCGGGGTAGCGGGAACTACAATGAGCAGTTCTTC,CASSPRGSGNYNEQFF
TRBJ2-1,TRBD2,TRBV30,many,TGTGCCTGGAGTGTAGCCGGGAGGGCTAAGAATGAGCAGTTCTTC,CAWSVAGRAKNEQFF
TRBJ1-2,TRBD1,TRBV20-1,many,TGCAGTGCTACGGGACAGAAAGGGAGGAACTATGGCTACACCTTC,CSATGQKGRNYGYTF
TRBJ1-1,NA,TRBV3-1,many,TGTGCCAGCAGCCAAGGAATTCAGGGGAACACTGAAGCTTTCTTT,CASSQGIQGNTEAFF
TRBJ1-2,TRBD1,TRBV29-1,many,TGCAGCGTTGAACGTGGCCCGGGACAGGGGGTTAATGGCTACACCTTC,CSVERGPGQGVNGYTF
TRBJ1-5,NA,TRBV6-1,many,TGTGCCAGCACGAGCAGCAATCAGCCCCAGCATTTT,CASTSSNQPQHF
TRBJ2-7,NA,TRBV4-1,many,TGCGCCAGCAGCCCTCCGGGAGACGGGCGGGAGCAGTACTTC,CASSPPGDGREQYF
TRBJ1-1,NA,TRBV2,NA,TGTGCCAGCGGGGACACCATAAACACTGAAGCTTTCTTT,CASGDTINTEAFF
TRBJ1-1,NA,TRBV28,many,TGTGCCAGCAGTTTAAGACAGACCATGAACACTGAAGCTTTCTTT,CASSLRQTMNTEAFF
TRBJ2-7,NA,TRBV7-9,NA,TGTGCCAGCAGCCAGCGGACTAAGTCCTACGAGCAGTACTTC,CASSQRTKSYEQYF
TRBJ2-7,TRBD1,TRBV29-1,many,TGCAGCGTTGCTCTACAGGGGGGCTCCTACGAGCAGTACTTC,CSVALQGGSYEQYF
TRBJ2-3,TRBD1,TRBV6-2/TRBV6-3,many,TGTGCCAGCGGGACAGGGGGCGAGCATACGCAGTATTTT,CASGTGGEHTQYF
TRBJ2-7,TRBD2,TRBV4-1,few,TGCGCCAGCAGCCAGGGACTAGCGCAATCCTACGAGCAGTACTTC,CASSQGLAQSYEQYF
TRBJ2-1,NA,TRBV27,NA,TGTGCCAGCAGTCTCAGACTTTCCTCCTACAATGAGCAGTTCTTC,CASSLRLSSYNEQFF
TRBJ2-7,TRBD2,TRBV18,NA,TGTGCCAGCTCACCCCTAGACGGCGGGAGGTACGAGCAGTACTTC,CASSPLDGGRYEQYF
TRBJ2-2,NA,TRBV7-8,many,TGTGCCAGCAGCTATCCGATGGGGCTTCTGACCGGGGAGCTGTTTTTT,CASSYPMGLLTGELFF
TRBJ1-3,NA,TRBV9,many,TGTGCCAGCAGCGTAGGAGGAACTGGAAACACCATATATTTT,CASSVGGTGNTIYF
TRBJ2-1,TRBD2,TRBV12-3/TRBV12-4,many,TGTGCCAGCGGCTCACTTTCTAGCGGGGGCAATGAGCAGTTCTTC,CASGSLSSGGNEQFF
TRBJ1-1,TRBD1,TRBV12-3/TRBV12-4,few,TGTGCCAGCAGTTTGCGAGACAGGGGACCCACTGAAGCTTTCTTT,CASSLRDRGPTEAFF
TRBJ1-5,NA,TRBV20-1,many,TGCAGTGCTAGAGCAGGGGGCAATCAGCCCCAGCATTTT,CSARAGGNQPQHF
TRBJ2-1,TRBD2,TRBV20-1,many,TGCAGTGCGAGGAGCGGGAGGGCCTCCCGTTACAATGAGCAGTTCTTC,CSARSGRASRYNEQFF
TRBJ2-5,NA,TRBV13,NA,TGTGCCAGCAGCACAACCCGAGGGGTCGAGACCCAGTACTTC,CASSTTRGVETQYF
TRBJ2-7,TRBD2,TRBV5-4,few,TGTGCCAGCAGCTTACATAGCGGGAGGGCGTACGAGCAGTACTTC,CASSLHSGRAYEQYF
TRBJ1-5,NA,TRBV4-1,few,TGCGCCAGCAGCCAAAGCGAAAGCCAGCCCCAGCATTTT,CASSQSESQPQHF
TRBJ2-3,NA,TRBV12-3/TRBV12-4,many,TGTGCCAGCAACCCACTAGGGATAACAGATACGCAGTATTTT,CASNPLGITDTQYF
TRBJ2-4,TRBD2,TRBV28,many,TGTGCCAGCAGTCCATCCCGGACTAGGTCGTTAGCCAAAAACATTCAGTACTTC,CASSPSRTRSLAKNIQYF
TRBJ2-2,NA,TRBV27,NA,TGTGCCAGCAGTTCGAGGGACTCAAACACCGGGGAGCTGTTTTTT,CASSSRDSNTGELFF
TRBJ2-2,NA,TRBV6-5,NA,TGTGCCAGCAGTTTCCCCGGGACTAACACCGGGGAGCTGTTTTTT,CASSFPGTNTGELFF
TRBJ2-7,NA,TRBV6-4,NA,TGTGCCATCAGGGGGACCTCGGGACTAAGGTACGAGCAGCACTTC,CAIRGTSGLRYEQHF
TRBJ1-1,NA,TRBV28,many,TGTGCCAGCGGCTACGGGGTCACTGAAGCTTTCTTT,CASGYGVTEAFF
TRBJ1-4,NA,TRBV29-1,NA,TGCAGCGTCGCGCCTTCCCGGGGGCTGGGAGGGGTCGAAAAACTGTTTTTT,CSVAPSRGLGGVEKLFF
TRBJ2-3,TRBD2,TRBV5-5,many,TGTGCCAGCAGCTCCGGCGGGGGAGATACGCAGTATTTT,CASSSGGGDTQYF
TRBJ2-3,TRBD2,TRBV5-1,many,TGCGCCAGCAGCACCTCTAGCGGGAGTGGGGATACGCAGTATTTT,CASSTSSGSGDTQYF
TRBJ2-5,TRBD2,TRBV5-1,few,TGCGCCAGCAGCTTGCGTACTAGCGGCCAAGAGACCCAGTACTTC,CASSLRTSGQETQYF
TRBJ2-3,TRBD1,TRBV9,many,TGTGCCAGCAGCTCAAGGACAGGCGAGGATACGCAGTATTTT,CASSSRTGEDTQYF
TRBJ2-1,TRBD2,TRBV2,many,TGTGCCAGCAGGAAACTAGCGGTAGACAGAAATGAGCAGTTCTTC,CASRKLAVDRNEQFF
TRBJ2-3,TRBD2,TRBV5-1,NA,TGCGCCAGCAGCTTGGAGTCTGCGGGAGTCACAGATACGCAGTATTTT,CASSLESAGVTDTQYF
TRBJ2-2,NA,TRBV30,few,TGTGCCTGGAGTTCGGTCGCCGGGGAGCTGTTTTTT,CAWSSVAGELFF
TRBJ2-5,NA,TRBV27,NA,TGTGCCAGCAGTTTAGGAGGCCCCGGGGCATCCCAGTACTTC,CASSLGGPGASQYF
TRBJ2-1,NA,TRBV28,many,TGTGCCAGCAGTTCTCTGACTAGGGAGATAGGTGAGCAGTTCTTC,CASSSLTREIGEQFF
TRBJ2-3,TRBD1,TRBV29-1,many,TGCAGCGTTGTATCGGACAGGGGACCAGATACGCAGTATTTT,CSVVSDRGPDTQYF
TRBJ2-7,TRBD2,TRBV20-1,many,TGCAGTGCTAGATCCGCAAGCGGGAGCTACGAGCAGTACTTC,CSARSASGSYEQYF
TRBJ2-5,NA,TRBV2,few,TGTGCCAGCAGTGAAGCGCGGACTAACCAAGAGACCCAGTACTTC,CASSEARTNQETQYF
TRBJ2-1,TRBD2,TRBV11-3,many,TGTGCCAGCAGCTTAGGGGTGGGACTAGCGTCTGAGCAGTTCTTC,CASSLGVGLASEQFF
TRBJ2-4,NA,TRBV6-1,few,TGTGCCAGCAGTGAATTTCGGACAGAAAACATTCAGTACTTC,CASSEFRTENIQYF